The sequence of this T cell receptor beta chain was determined in a study of blood T cells in healthy people across ages. Turning to the study itself: In model experiments, template switching was able to capture about one barcoded beta molecule for every two T cells that were present. Study observations and caveats: Per million T cells, TCR beta diversity dropped about linearly as age rose. Higher diversity, along with more naive CD4+ cells, distinguished long-lived donors from aged donors.

The second PCR ran roughly 6 to 11 cycles with a sample-barcoded 5' primer and J-beta primers. A tag from a template-switch adaptor with 12 random nucleotides marked each cDNA molecule. TCRdb itself ran the 5' RACE reads through MiXCR, one entry per CDR3 protein. Of 600,000 to 650,000 distinct CDR3 sequences listed, roughly three fifths were seen once; the top ten hold 30% to 40%. Trimming cost V 3 bases and J 3 bases, with 10 bases left between them. The CDR3 covers 14 residues. CDR1 and CDR2 (germline): MNHEY, SMNVEV (reference sequence). Regarding this clonotype: The antigen is unknown.

The sample consisted of blood. The chain uses TRBV27 and TRBJ2-3; D is unclear. This sequence was found in a man between 60 and 75 years old in good health. The chain's CDR3 is CASSFRFSTDTQYF. The CDR3 DNA sequence: TGTGCCAGCAGTTTCCGGTTTAGTACAGATACGCAGTATTTT.